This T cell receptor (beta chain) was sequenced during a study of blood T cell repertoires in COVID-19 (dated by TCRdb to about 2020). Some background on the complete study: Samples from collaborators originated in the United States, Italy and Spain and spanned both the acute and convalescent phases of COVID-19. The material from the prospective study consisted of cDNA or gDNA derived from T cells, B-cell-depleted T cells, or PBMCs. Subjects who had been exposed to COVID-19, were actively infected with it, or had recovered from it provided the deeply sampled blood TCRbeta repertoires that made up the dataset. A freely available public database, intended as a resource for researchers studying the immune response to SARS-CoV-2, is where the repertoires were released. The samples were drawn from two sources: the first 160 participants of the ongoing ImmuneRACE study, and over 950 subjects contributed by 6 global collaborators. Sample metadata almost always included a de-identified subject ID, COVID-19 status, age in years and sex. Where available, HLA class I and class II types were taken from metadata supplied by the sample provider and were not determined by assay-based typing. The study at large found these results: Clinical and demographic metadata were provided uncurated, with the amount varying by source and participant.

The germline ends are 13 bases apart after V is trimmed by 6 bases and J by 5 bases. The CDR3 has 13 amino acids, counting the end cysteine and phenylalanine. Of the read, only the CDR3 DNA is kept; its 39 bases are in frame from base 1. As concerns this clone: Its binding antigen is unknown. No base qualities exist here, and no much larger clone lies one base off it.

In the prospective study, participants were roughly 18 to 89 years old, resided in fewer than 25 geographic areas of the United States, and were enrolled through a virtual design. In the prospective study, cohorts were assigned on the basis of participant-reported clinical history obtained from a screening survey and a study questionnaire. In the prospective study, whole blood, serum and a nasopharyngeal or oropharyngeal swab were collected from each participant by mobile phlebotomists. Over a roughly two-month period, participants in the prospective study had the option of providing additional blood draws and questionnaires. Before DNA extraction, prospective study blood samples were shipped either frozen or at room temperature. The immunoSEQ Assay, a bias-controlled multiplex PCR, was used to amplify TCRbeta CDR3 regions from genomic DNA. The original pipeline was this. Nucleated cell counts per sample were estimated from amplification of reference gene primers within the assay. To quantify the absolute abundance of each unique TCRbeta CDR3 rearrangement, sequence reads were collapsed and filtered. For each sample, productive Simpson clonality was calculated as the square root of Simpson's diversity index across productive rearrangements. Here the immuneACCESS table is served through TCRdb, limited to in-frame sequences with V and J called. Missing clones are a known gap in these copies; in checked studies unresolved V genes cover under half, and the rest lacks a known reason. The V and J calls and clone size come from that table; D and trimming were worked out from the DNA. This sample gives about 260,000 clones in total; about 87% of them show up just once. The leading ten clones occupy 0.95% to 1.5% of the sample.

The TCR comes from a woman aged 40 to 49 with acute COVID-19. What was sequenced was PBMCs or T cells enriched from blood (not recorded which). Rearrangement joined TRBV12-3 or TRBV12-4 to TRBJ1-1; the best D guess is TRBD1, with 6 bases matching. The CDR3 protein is CASSQGSGTEAFF. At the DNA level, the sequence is TGTGCCAGCAGCCAGGGGAGTGGGACTGAAGCTTTCTTT.